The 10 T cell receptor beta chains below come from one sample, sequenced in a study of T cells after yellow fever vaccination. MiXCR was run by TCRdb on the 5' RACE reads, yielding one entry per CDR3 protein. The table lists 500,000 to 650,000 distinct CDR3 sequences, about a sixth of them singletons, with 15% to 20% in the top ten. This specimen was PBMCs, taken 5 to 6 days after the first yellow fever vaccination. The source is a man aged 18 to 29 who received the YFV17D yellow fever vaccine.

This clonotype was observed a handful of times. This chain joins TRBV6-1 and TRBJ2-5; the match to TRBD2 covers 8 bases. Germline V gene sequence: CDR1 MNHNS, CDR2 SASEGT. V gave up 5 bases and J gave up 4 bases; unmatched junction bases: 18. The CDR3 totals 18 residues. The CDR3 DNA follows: TGTGCCAGCAGTCCTACGAGGGCGGGGGGTATATTGGGAGAGACCCAGTACTTC. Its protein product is CASSPTRAGGILGETQYF.

The CDR3 is CASSRGGSGGEQYF. The CDR3 nucleotides read TGTGCCAGCAGCCGAGGGGGATCGGGGGGCGAGCAGTACTTC. This chain links TRBV3-1 with TRBJ2-7; a weak D match, TRBD2 (7 bases). Germline V CDR1 and CDR2: LGHDT, YNNKEL (reference sequence). The V end was cut by 4 bases, the J end by 6 bases, with 16 bases between. This CDR3 contains 14 residues.

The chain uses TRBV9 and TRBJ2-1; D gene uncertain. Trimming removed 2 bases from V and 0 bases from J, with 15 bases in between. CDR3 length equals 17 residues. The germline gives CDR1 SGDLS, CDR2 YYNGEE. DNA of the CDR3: TGTGCCAGCAGCGTCGATTTCCGCGTCAGCTCCTACAATGAGCAGTTCTTC. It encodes CASSVDFRVSSYNEQFF.

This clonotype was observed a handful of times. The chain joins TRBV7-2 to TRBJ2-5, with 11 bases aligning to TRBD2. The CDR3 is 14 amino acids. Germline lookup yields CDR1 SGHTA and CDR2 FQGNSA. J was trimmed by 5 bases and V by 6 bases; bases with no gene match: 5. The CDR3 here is CASRLAGGRETQYF. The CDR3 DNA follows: TGTGCCAGCAGGCTAGCGGGGGGACGTGAGACCCAGTACTTC.

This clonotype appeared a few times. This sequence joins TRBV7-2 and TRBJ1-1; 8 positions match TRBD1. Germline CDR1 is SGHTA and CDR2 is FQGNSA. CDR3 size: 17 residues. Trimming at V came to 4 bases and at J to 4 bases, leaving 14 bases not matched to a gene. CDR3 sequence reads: CASSSPPGTGWATEAFF. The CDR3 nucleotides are TGTGCCAGCAGCTCACCCCCGGGGACAGGATGGGCCACTGAAGCTTTCTTT. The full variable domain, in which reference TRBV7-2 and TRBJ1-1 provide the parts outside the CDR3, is GAGVSQSPSNKVTEKGKDVELRCDPISGHTALYWYRQSLGQGLEFLIYFQGNSAPDKSGLPSDRFSAERTGGSVSTLTIQRTQQEDSAVYLCASSSPPGTGWATEAFFGQGTRLTVV.

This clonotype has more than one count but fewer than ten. The CDR3 bases are TGTGCCAGCAGCTTAAGGCCGCACAACACTGAAGCTTTCTTT. Translating gives CASSLRPHNTEAFF. The genes are TRBV7-2 and TRBJ1-1; D unclear. The germline CDR1 and CDR2 sequences are SGHTA and FQGNSA. Deletions cut 2 bases from V and 2 bases from J, with 9 bases between. CDR3 length equals 14 residues.

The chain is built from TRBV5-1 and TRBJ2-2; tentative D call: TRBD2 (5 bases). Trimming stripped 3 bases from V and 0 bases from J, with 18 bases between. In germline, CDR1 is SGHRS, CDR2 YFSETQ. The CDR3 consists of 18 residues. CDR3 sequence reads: CASSYGAPGGTNTGELFF. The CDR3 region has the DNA TGCGCCAGCAGCTATGGAGCTCCCGGAGGCACGAACACCGGGGAGCTGTTTTTT.

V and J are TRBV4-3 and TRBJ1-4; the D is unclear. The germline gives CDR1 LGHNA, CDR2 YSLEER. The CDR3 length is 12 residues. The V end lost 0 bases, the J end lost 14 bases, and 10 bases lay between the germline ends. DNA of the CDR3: TGCGCCAGCAGCCAAGATCGTGGGAACCTGTTTTTT. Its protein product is CASSQDRGNLFF.

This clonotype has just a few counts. The DNA of the CDR3 is TGTGCCAGCAGCCAAGGAGAGACTGAAAAACTGTTTTTT. It specifies CASSQGETEKLFF. This chain uses TRBV4-2 with TRBJ1-4; D is undetermined. This CDR3 is built from 13 residues. The V and J ends lost 1 base and 7 bases respectively, with 7 bases between them. CDR1 is LGHNA, CDR2 YNFKEQ, per germline.

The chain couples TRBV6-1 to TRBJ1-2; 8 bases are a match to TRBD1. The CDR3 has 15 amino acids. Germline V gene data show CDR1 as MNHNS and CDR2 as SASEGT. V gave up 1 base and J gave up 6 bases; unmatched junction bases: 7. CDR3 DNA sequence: TGTGCCAGCAGTGAAGACTGGCAGGGGGCCAATGGCTACACCTTC. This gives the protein CASSEDWQGANGYTF.